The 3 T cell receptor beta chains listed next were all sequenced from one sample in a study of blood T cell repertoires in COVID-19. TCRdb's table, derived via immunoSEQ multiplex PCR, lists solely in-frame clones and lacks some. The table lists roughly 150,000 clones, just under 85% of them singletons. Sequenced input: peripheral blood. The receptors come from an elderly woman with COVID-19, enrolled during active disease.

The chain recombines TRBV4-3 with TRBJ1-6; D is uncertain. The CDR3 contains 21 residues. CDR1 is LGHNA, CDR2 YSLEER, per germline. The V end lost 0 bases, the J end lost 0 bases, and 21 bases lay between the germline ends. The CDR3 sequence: CASSQDPDTPRFSSYNSPLHF. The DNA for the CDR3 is TGCGCCAGCAGCCAAGACCCCGACACTCCGAGATTTAGCTCCTATAATTCACCCCTCCACTTT.

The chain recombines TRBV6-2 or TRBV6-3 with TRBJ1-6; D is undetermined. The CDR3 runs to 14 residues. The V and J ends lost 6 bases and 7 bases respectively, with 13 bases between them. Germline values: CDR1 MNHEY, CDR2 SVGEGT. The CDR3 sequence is CASSKWSLNSPLHF. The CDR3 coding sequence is TGTGCCAGCAGCAAGTGGAGCTTGAATTCACCCCTCCACTTT.

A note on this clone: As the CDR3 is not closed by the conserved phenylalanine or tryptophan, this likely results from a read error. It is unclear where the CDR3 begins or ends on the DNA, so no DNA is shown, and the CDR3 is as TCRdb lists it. The chain's CDR3 is CASSPETGGVSL. The V and J genes are TRBV3-1 (or the pseudogene TRBV3-2) and TRBJ1-2; TRBD1, the table's D call, was not compared with the DNA. CDR1 is LGHDT, CDR2 YNNKEL, per germline (reference sequence). With termini counted, the CDR3 has 12 amino acids.